This T cell receptor beta chain was sequenced during a study of control samples from healthy donors and cancer patients (dated by TCRdb to 2020 to 2022). Library generation was performed with the immunoSEQ multiplex PCR assay. Entries here come from immuneACCESS through TCRdb and include only in-frame sequences with V and J called. Some clones fail to appear in such tables; in the studies checked, an unresolved V gene covers under half of the shortfall, and the cause of the remainder is unknown. The sample table lists 55,000 to 80,000 clones, about 92% of them with a count of one. The top ten constitute 5% to 7% of the sample. On this clone itself: Its antigen is currently not known. No base qualities exist here, and no much larger clone lies one base off it.

Including cysteine and phenylalanine, the CDR3 has 15 amino acids. The sequence is cut down to CDR3 DNA, 45 bases in frame from base 1. Reading the germline V gene gives CDR1 MNHEY and CDR2 SVGAGI. V is shortened by 0 bases, J by 0 bases, and the region joining them spans 9 bases. Material for sequencing was PBMCs. The receptor was derived from a man in his 60s with colorectal cancer. The V and J segments used are TRBV6-5 and TRBJ2-7, with the D gene not confidently named. Here is the DNA: TGTGCCAGCAGTTACTCGGTTGGCGGCTCCTACGAGCAGTACTTC. Its protein is CASSYSVGGSYEQYF.